This T cell receptor (beta chain) was captured by sequencing in a study of OX40 agonist ivuxolimab in advanced cancers. Turning to the study itself: Ivuxolimab, an antibody acting as an agonist of OX40 (CD134), was used to treat patients.

Assay: immunoSEQ multiplex PCR; the TCRdb copy retains only in-frame clones and omits some. This table holds tens of thousands of clones, 79% found once. In its sample, this clone was seen a few times. This CDR3 comprises 15 residues. The germline V gene encodes CDR1 LNHDA and CDR2 SQIVND (reference sequence). The ends lost 5 bases at V and 6 bases at J; junction bases unmatched: 8. This sequence joins TRBV19 and TRBJ2-1; 9 positions match TRBD1. The sequence was obtained from an adult with an advanced solid tumor such as melanoma, head and neck, liver or kidney cancer. Specimen: CD4+ or CD8+ T cells sorted from blood, collected in a trial of the OX40 agonist ivuxolimab. The CDR3 DNA reads TGTGCCAGTAGTCCGGACAGGGGTATCATCAATGAGCAGTTCTTC. The encoded protein is CASSPDRGIINEQFF. The complete variable domain, with remaining parts taken from reference TRBV19 and TRBJ2-1, reads DGGITQSPKYLFRKEGQNVTLSCEQNLNHDAMYWYRQDPGQGLRLIYYSQIVNDFQKGDIAEGYSVSREKKESFPLTVTSAQKNPTAFYLCASSPDRGIINEQFFGPGTRLTVL.